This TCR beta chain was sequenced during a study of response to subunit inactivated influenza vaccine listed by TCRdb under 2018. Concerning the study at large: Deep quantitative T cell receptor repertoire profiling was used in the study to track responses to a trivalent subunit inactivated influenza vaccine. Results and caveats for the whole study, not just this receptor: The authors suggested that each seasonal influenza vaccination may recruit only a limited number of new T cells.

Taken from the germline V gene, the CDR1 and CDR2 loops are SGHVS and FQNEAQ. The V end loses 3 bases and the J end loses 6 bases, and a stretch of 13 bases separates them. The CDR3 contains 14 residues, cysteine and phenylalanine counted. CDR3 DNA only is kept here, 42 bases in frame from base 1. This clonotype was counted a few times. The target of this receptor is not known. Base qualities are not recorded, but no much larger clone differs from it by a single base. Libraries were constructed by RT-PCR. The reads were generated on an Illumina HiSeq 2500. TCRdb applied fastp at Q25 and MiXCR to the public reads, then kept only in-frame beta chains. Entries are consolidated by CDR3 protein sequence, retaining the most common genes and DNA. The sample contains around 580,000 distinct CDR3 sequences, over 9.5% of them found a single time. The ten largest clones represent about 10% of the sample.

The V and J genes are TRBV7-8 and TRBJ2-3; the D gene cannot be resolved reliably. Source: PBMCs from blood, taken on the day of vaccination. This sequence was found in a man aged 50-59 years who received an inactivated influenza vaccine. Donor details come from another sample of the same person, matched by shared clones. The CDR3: CASSFTRHWDTQYF. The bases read TGTGCCAGCAGCTTTACTCGGCATTGGGATACGCAGTATTTT.